The present TCR beta chain was sequenced within a study of chemoradiotherapy in HPV16-positive cancers. Study observations and caveats: HPV-specific T cells were functionally defined from only a couple of HPV16-positive patients. During treatment, candidate HPV-specific clones and E7-related motifs expanded in tumor.

This CDR3 contains 13 residues. Germline loops: CDR1 WSHSY, CDR2 SAAADI. V was cut by 5 bases and J by 5 bases, with 12 bases left in between. Repertoires were sampled repeatedly during chemoradiotherapy. Method: immunoSEQ multiplex PCR; TCRdb's copy keeps in-frame clones and lacks some. The sample has 10,000 to 15,000 clones; around 90% are singletons. Of note for this clone: Its antigen is undetermined.

The rearrangement uses TRBV10-2 and TRBJ1-1; perhaps TRBD1 as D (6 bases). Specimen collection occurred from a patient who underwent chemoradiotherapy. The TCR was taken from a human donor with HPV-associated anogenital cancer. The CDR3 reads CASSHTGRTEAFF. Here the CDR3 DNA reads TGCGCCAGCAGTCACACAGGGCGGACTGAAGCTTTCTTT.